Below, one TCR beta chain is given with its context. Its antigen specificity is not known. Within one base of it there is no much larger clone, and no base qualities were kept. Participants in the prospective study were aged roughly 18 to 89 years, lived in 20 to 25 United States geographic areas, and enrolled through a virtual design. In the prospective study, participants were assigned to cohorts based on the clinical history participants reported in a screening survey and a study questionnaire. Exposed participants were defined as having been in contact with someone with a PCR-confirmed or clinician-diagnosed COVID-19 case within 2 weeks of study entry. Mobile phlebotomists in the prospective study collected whole blood, serum and a nasopharyngeal or oropharyngeal swab from every participant. Over an approximately 2-month period, participants in the prospective study had the option of providing additional blood draws and questionnaires. Blood samples from the prospective study were shipped frozen or at room temperature prior to DNA extraction.

The sample is drawn from a study of blood T cell repertoires in COVID-19 (dated by TCRdb to the early 2020s). Background for the entire study: Samples covering the acute and convalescent phases of COVID-19 were provided by collaborators in the United States, Italy and Spain. The material from the prospective study consisted of cDNA or gDNA derived from T cells, B-cell-depleted T cells, or PBMCs. Sample metadata almost always included a de-identified subject ID, COVID-19 status, age in years and sex. Samples were obtained from the ongoing ImmuneRACE study (first 160 participants) and from about 1,300 subjects provided by 6 global collaborators. The repertoires were released in a freely available public database intended as a resource for research on the immune response to SARS-CoV-2. Where available, HLA class I and class II types were obtained from metadata supplied by the sample provider rather than from assay-based typing. Subjects who had been exposed to COVID-19, were actively infected with it, or had recovered from it provided the deeply sampled blood TCRbeta repertoires that made up the dataset. Here is what the overall study found, with its caveats: The amount of clinical and demographic metadata varied by source and participant and was provided uncurated.

TCRbeta CDR3 regions were amplified from genomic DNA by means of the immunoSEQ Assay, a bias-controlled multiplex PCR. The paper's processing steps were these. The number of nucleated cells in each sample was estimated by amplification of reference gene primers within the assay. To quantify the absolute abundance of each unique TCRbeta CDR3 rearrangement, sequence reads were collapsed and filtered. For each sample, productive Simpson clonality was calculated by taking the square root of Simpson's diversity index across productive rearrangements. Drawn from immuneACCESS, this table holds only the in-frame rearrangements with V and J called that TCRdb kept. Clones are partly lost; checked studies trace under half to an unresolved V gene and leave the rest unexplained. The V and J calls and clone size are taken from that table; D and trimming were inferred from the DNA. Present in this sample are nearly 300,000 clones, over 85% of which were seen just once. Roughly 2.9% of the sample is held by the ten biggest clonotypes.

From cysteine to phenylalanine, the CDR3 is 12 amino acids long. Just the 36-base CDR3 DNA is kept, in frame starting at base 1. V is pared back by 3 bases and J by 9 bases, with 12 bases lying between the germline termini. Sequences LNHNV (CDR1) and YYDKDF (CDR2) are obtained from the germline V gene (reference sequence). In this chain, TRBV15 is recombined with TRBJ2-7, with TRBD1 tentatively as D gene (5 bases match). This receptor was taken from a woman aged 45-65 years who had been exposed to COVID-19. Sequenced sample: PBMCs or T cells enriched from blood (not recorded which). This receptor has the CDR3 CATSREGHRQYF. Here is the DNA: TGTGCCACCAGCAGGGAAGGACACAGGCAGTACTTC.